This entry concerns a single TCR beta chain. Its antigen is not identified. Here immunoSEQ multiplex PCR was the method, and the copy in TCRdb shows in-frame clones only, minus some. The sample has a few thousand clones, 74% seen once. Exposure to brentuximab vedotin varied, and each patient had relapsed following autologous stem cell transplantation. PBMCs, once thawed, yielded CD8+ T cells isolated by magnetic negative selection. This entry comes from a study of PD-1 blockade in classical Hodgkin lymphoma. General observations from the study: Possibly reflecting disease activity or prior therapy, repertoire differences have causes that remain undefined.

Germline V CDR1 and CDR2: SEHNR, FQNEAQ (reference sequence). The CDR3 totals 15 residues. V shed 2 bases and J shed 2 bases, with 12 bases lying between them. The sample in question was CD8+ T cells from blood, obtained at baseline. The receptor was derived from a human donor with classical Hodgkin lymphoma. The chain uses TRBV7-9 and TRBJ2-5; possibly TRBD1 for D (5 bases). CDR3 coding DNA: TGTGCCAGCAGCTTAAGGGGCAGGCAGCAAGAGACCCAGTACTTC. It specifies CASSLRGRQQETQYF.